Below, one T cell receptor (beta chain) is given with its context. Antigen: not known. This sample stems from a study of T cell responses to AZD1222 COVID-19 vaccine. Both about-4-week and about-12-week second-dose recipients were combined. V lost 8 bases and J lost 10; bases outside the gene matches: 11. The V gene's germline CDR1 is SEHNR and CDR2 FQNEAQ (reference sequence). This CDR3 comprises 13 residues. Study results and limitations: Seropositive AZD1222 recipients at baseline numbered only five or six. Repertoire sampling occurred only after the peak T cell response. Rises in breadth and depth of Spike-specific TCRs came after two AZD1222 doses.

Data came from immunoSEQ multiplex PCR; TCRdb stores just in-frame clones and leaves some out. The data hold roughly 140,000 clones, with 88% observed a single time. This TCR derives from an adult who received the AZD1222 COVID-19 vaccine. V usage is TRBV7-9 and J usage is TRBJ2-1; the match to TRBD2 covers 7 bases. Sample: peripheral blood, taken 28 days after the second AZD1222 dose. Written as DNA, the CDR3 is TGTGCCAGCGCTCTGGGGGAGGGCAGGGAGCAGTTCTTC. Its protein is CASALGEGREQFF.